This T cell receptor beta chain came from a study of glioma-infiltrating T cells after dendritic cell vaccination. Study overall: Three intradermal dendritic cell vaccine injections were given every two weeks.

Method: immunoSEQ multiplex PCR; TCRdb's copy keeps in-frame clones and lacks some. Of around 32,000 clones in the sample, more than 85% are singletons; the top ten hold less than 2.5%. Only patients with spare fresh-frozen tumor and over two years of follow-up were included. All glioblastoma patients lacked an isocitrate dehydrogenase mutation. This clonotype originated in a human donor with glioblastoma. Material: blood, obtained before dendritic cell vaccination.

This CDR3 reads CASSENYRAYEQYF. The CDR3 nucleotides read TGTGCCAGCAGTGAGAACTACCGAGCCTACGAGCAGTACTTC. V gene TRBV6-5 combines with J gene TRBJ2-7; D uncertain. Germline V lookup: CDR1 MNHEY, CDR2 SVGAGI. Trimming cost V 5 bases and J 2 bases, with 13 bases left between them. The CDR3 is 14 amino acids.